This TCR beta chain derives from a study of human T cells and chemical hapten exposure. Across the study: A mostly female patient group had alopecia areata, totalis or universalis.

Trimming shortened V by 0 bases and J by 7 bases, and 14 bases separated the two germline ends. Per the germline V gene, CDR1 is SGHNT and CDR2 is YYREEE (reference sequence). The length of the CDR3 is 16 residues. Authors' data handling: Sequenced samples showed a median of around 100,000 TCRs each, with counts running from roughly 23,000 to 700,000. TCRdb processed the RACE reads anew with MiXCR; each CDR3 protein has one entry. For this entry, the V and J calls and clone size follow TCRdb and not the study's own pipeline. The sample lists more than 90,000 distinct CDR3 sequences, around 10% occurring once. Time point described: patch test 2, 6 weeks after DPC sensitization. Documented treatment: therapeutic diphenylcyclopropenone sensitization with weekly scalp DPC. This clonotype was recorded many times.

The source material was whole blood, sampled in connection with sensitization to the hapten diphenylcyclopropenone (DPC). The sequence was collected from a woman in her forties with alopecia areata. Some clones in this sample may be carry-over from other donors' samples. The chain has TRBV5-4 and TRBJ1-6; no clear D gene. DNA for the CDR3: TGTGCCAGCAGCTTGGGCGGGCTAGGGAAGAATTCACCCCTCCACTTT. Protein: CASSLGGLGKNSPLHF. Full variable domain (rest looked up from reference TRBV5-4 and TRBJ1-6): ETGVTQSPTHLIKTRGQQVTLRCSSQSGHNTVSWYQQALGQGPQFIFQYYREEENGRGNFPPRFSGLQFPNYSSELNVNALELDDSALYLCASSLGGLGKNSPLHFGNGTRLTVT.